Each of the 22 T cell receptor beta chains below was sequenced from the same sample in a study of cytomegalovirus exposure and HLA in healthy donors. The PCR was carried out with 60 Vbeta primers and 13 Jbeta primers. TCRdb's table, derived via immunoSEQ multiplex PCR, lists solely in-frame clones and lacks some. In the table there are approximately 140,000 clones, around 60% of which are singletons. Material for sequencing was PBMCs. These receptors came from a woman aged 55 to 70 in good health and CMV-seropositive.

In its sample, this clone was seen a few times. The CDR3 DNA reads TGCAGCGTCGGGACAGGGATCGGGAATGAGCAGTTCTTC. As protein: CSVGTGIGNEQFF. J is TRBJ2-1 and V is TRBV29-1; 9 positions match TRBD1. Germline trimming cut 6 bases from V and 7 bases from J; bases unmatched to any gene: 7. Germline-derived CDR1 and CDR2 are SQVTM and ANQGSEA. The length of the CDR3 is 13 residues.

The gene calls are TRBV6-5 and TRBJ1-2; TRBD1 might be the D (5 bases). Germline CDR1 and CDR2: MNHEY and SVGAGI. Trimming shortened V by 0 bases and J by 8 bases, and 13 bases separated the two germline ends. This CDR3 region has 14 residues. Here the CDR3 reads CASSYSIRGDGYTF. CDR3 DNA: TGTGCCAGCAGTTACTCTATTCGGGGGGACGGCTACACCTTC.

The V gene is TRBV9, the J gene TRBJ2-6, with D perhaps TRBD2 (5 bases). The CDR3 spans 18 residues. Germline V lookup: CDR1 SGDLS, CDR2 YYNGEE. V lost 3 bases to trimming and J lost 1 base, with 17 bases between them. CDR3 amino acids: CASSEPRDHLSGANVLTF. In nucleotides, the CDR3 is TGTGCCAGCAGCGAGCCCCGGGATCACCTATCTGGGGCCAACGTCCTGACTTTC.

This chain joins TRBV30 and TRBJ1-1, with D possibly TRBD1 on 5 matching bases. The germline V gene has CDR1 GTSNPN and CDR2 SVGIG (reference sequence). CDR3 size: 15 residues. The V gene lost 3 bases and the J gene lost 0 bases, with 14 bases spanning the gap. CDR3 DNA: TGTGCCTGGAGAAGGGGCGCAGAGATGAACACTGAAGCTTTCTTT. It is translated as CAWRRGAEMNTEAFF.

V gene TRBV5-4 combines with J gene TRBJ2-7; weak D call: TRBD2 (7 bases). Trimming took off 1 base at V and 2 bases at J, with 13 bases between the two ends. There are 15 residues in the CDR3. Germline V gene sequence: CDR1 SGHNT, CDR2 YYREEE (reference sequence). The CDR3 DNA reads TGTGCCAGCAGCTTGATGGGGGGGGGCACCTACGAGCAGTACTTC. Amino acids: CASSLMGGGTYEQYF.

The chain employs TRBV27 and TRBJ1-5, with D tentatively TRBD1 (6 bases). The CDR3 covers 18 residues. CDR1 and CDR2 from the germline V gene are MNHEY and SMNVEV (reference sequence). The V gene lost 5 bases and the J gene lost 2 bases, with 22 bases spanning the gap. Here the CDR3 reads CASSPPGWGHIGNQPQHF. The DNA of the CDR3 is TGTGCCAGCAGTCCTCCAGGCTGGGGGCATATAGGCAATCAGCCCCAGCATTTT.

This chain joins TRBV29-1 and TRBJ2-4, with D tentatively TRBD1 (5 bases). CDR3 length: 14 residues. The ends were cut back, 6 bases at V and 8 bases at J, with 20 bases in the middle. Per the germline V gene, CDR1 is SQVTM and CDR2 is ANQGSEA. CDR3 DNA sequence: TGCAGCGTCAGCTCACAGGATCCTTGGGACATTCAGTACTTC. Protein sequence: CSVSSQDPWDIQYF.

The chain carries TRBV28 and TRBJ2-2; TRBD1 is a possible D gene (6 bases). The CDR3 is 13 amino acids. The V gene lost 7 bases and the J gene lost 3 bases, with 9 bases spanning the gap. Germline V gene data show CDR1 as MDHEN and CDR2 as SYDVKM. CDR3 sequence reads: CASINRDTGELFF. For the CDR3, the DNA is TGTGCCAGCATTAACAGGGACACCGGGGAGCTGTTTTTT. Filled out from reference TRBV28 and TRBJ2-2, the complete variable domain reads DVKVTQSSRYLVKRTGEKVFLECVQDMDHENMFWYRQDPGLGLRLIYFSYDVKMKEKGDIPEGYSVSREKKERFSLILESASTNQTSMYLCASINRDTGELFFGEGSRLTVL.

The rearrangement links TRBV7-8 to TRBJ1-5; TRBD1 agrees at 7 bases. V shed 7 bases and J 3 bases; nucleotides not matched to a gene: 6. Germline loops: CDR1 SGHVS, CDR2 FQNEAQ. The CDR3 runs to 14 residues. This CDR3 is CASTRTGPNQPQHF. DNA for the CDR3: TGTGCCAGCACAAGGACAGGACCCAATCAGCCCCAGCATTTT.

The CDR3 nucleotides read TGCGCCAGCAGCTTGGAGACGGGACTAGTGTTCAATGAGCAGTTCTTC. This gives the protein CASSLETGLVFNEQFF. The gene calls are TRBV5-1 and TRBJ2-1; TRBD2 agrees at 8 bases. After removal of 0 bases from V and 6 bases from J, the junction contained 8 bases not matched to a gene. CDR1 is SGHRS and CDR2 is YFSETQ in the germline V gene. CDR3 length equals 16 residues.

The gene calls are TRBV15 and TRBJ1-1; a possible D gene is TRBD1 (6 bases). Trimming pared 3 bases from V and 1 base from J, leaving 9 bases between. The CDR3 extends over 14 amino acids. The germline V gene encodes CDR1 LNHNV and CDR2 YYDKDF (reference sequence). CDR3 coding DNA: TGTGCCACCAGCAGTGACAGGCGGAACACTGAAGCTTTCTTT. It is translated as CATSSDRRNTEAFF.

The chain employs TRBV9 and TRBJ2-5; D perhaps matches TRBD1 (5 bases). V shed 0 bases and J shed 0 bases, with 12 bases lying between them. The CDR3 covers 16 residues. Germline CDR1 reads SGDLS; CDR2 reads YYNGEE. CDR3 protein: CASSVAPNRNQETQYF. The CDR3 DNA reads as TGTGCCAGCAGCGTAGCCCCAAACAGGAACCAAGAGACCCAGTACTTC.

The chain couples TRBV7-3 to TRBJ2-5; TRBD2 is a possible D gene (6 bases). Trimming cost V 5 bases and J 5 bases, with 24 bases left between them. Germline CDR1 and CDR2: SGHTA and FQGTGA. This CDR3 has 17 residues. The CDR3 nucleotides are TGTGCCAGCAGCCCATACGTTTCGGACTACCGACTCGAGACCCAGTACTTC. Residues: CASSPYVSDYRLETQYF.

The chain combines TRBV10-3 with TRBJ2-3, with 13 positions matching TRBD2. With 4 bases clipped from V and 5 bases from J, the junction kept 15 bases outside the gene matches. This CDR3 spans 19 amino acids. Germline V gene data show CDR1 as ENHRY and CDR2 as SYGVKD. The CDR3 nucleotides are TGTGCCATCAGTGCCCCCCCACTAGCGGGAGGGCCCAGCGTAGATACGCAGTATTTT. Protein product: CAISAPPLAGGPSVDTQYF.

This clone was found once. The chain couples TRBV5-1 to TRBJ2-5; the D is unclear. The V end was cut by 0 bases, the J end by 2 bases, with 11 bases between. The CDR3 covers 15 residues. The germline V gene has CDR1 SGHRS and CDR2 YFSETQ. CDR3 in DNA: TGCGCCAGCAGCTTGGGCGGCCTCGGACAAGAGACCCAGTACTTC. Its translation: CASSLGGLGQETQYF.

This clone was seen once. The chain carries TRBV15 and TRBJ2-1; possibly TRBD1 for D (5 bases). Trimming took 5 bases from V and 5 from J, leaving 16 bases between them. CDR1 is LNHNV and CDR2 is YYDKDF in the germline V gene (reference sequence). The CDR3 totals 15 residues. The CDR3 is CATSYELVGHNEQFF. The CDR3 bases are TGTGCCACCAGCTATGAATTGGTGGGGCACAATGAGCAGTTCTTC. Drawing the rest from reference TRBV15 and TRBJ2-1, the complete variable domain is DAMVIQNPRYQVTQFGKPVTLSCSQTLNHNVMYWYQQKSSQAPKLLFHYYDKDFNNEADTPDNFQSRRPNTSFCFLDIRSPGLGDTAMYLCATSYELVGHNEQFFGPGTRLTVL.

The chain joins TRBV9 to TRBJ2-1; the D gene is possibly TRBD2 (7 bases). This CDR3 contains 11 residues. From germline, CDR1 is SGDLS and CDR2 YYNGEE. The germline V and J ends were trimmed by 4 bases and 14 bases, with 13 bases remaining between them. Here the CDR3 reads CASSPGAGEFF. The DNA for the CDR3 is TGTGCCAGCAGCCCAGGGGCGGGAGAGTTCTTC. Full variable domain (remainder filled in from reference TRBV9 and TRBJ2-1): DSGVTQTPKHLITATGQRVTLRCSPRSGDLSVYWYQQSLDQGLQFLIQYYNGEERAKGNILERFSAQQFPDLHSELNLSSLELGDSALYFCASSPGAGEFFGPGTRLTVL.

The chain links TRBV6-5 to TRBJ2-3, with TRBD2 matching over 12 bases. V lost 5 bases and J lost 5; bases outside the gene matches: 5. Germline V gene lookup returns CDR1 MNHEY and CDR2 SVGAGI. This CDR3 is 15 amino acids long. The CDR3 DNA sequence: TGTGCCAGCAGTAGACTAGCGGGAGATGGAGATACGCAGTATTTT. Protein: CASSRLAGDGDTQYF.

The chain uses TRBV19 and TRBJ2-2, with D perhaps matching TRBD2 (6 bases). CDR1 LNHDA and CDR2 SQIVND come from the germline V gene (reference sequence). Trimming cost V 4 bases and J 0 bases, with 9 bases left between them. The CDR3 loop spans 15 amino acids. The CDR3 DNA follows: TGTGCCAGTAGTACGGGACTTGCGAACACCGGGGAGCTGTTTTTT. Translating gives CASSTGLANTGELFF.

V usage is TRBV7-7 and J usage is TRBJ2-5; 9 bases fit TRBD1. Germline V gene sequence: CDR1 SSHAT, CDR2 FNYEAQ (reference sequence). This CDR3 contains 15 residues. The ends lost 5 bases at V and 2 bases at J; junction bases unmatched: 6. The CDR3 region has the DNA TGTGCCAGCAGCCCCCGGGACAGGGTTCAAGAGACCCAGTACTTC. It codes for CASSPRDRVQETQYF.

The rearrangement uses TRBV6-1 and TRBJ1-2; the D is unclear. CDR1 and CDR2 (germline): MNHNS, SASEGT. This CDR3 is 13 amino acids long. Deletions cut 4 bases from V and 7 bases from J, with 13 bases between. CDR3 bases: TGTGCCAGCAGTGGCTGGGGAGGTGGTGGCTACACCTTC. Residues: CASSGWGGGGYTF.

This clone was detected a few times. The chain is built from TRBV11-2 and TRBJ1-2; D unresolved. The CDR3 sequence is 12 residues long. Germline V gives CDR1 SGHAT, CDR2 FQNNGV. Trimming pared 0 bases from V and 8 bases from J, leaving 7 bases between. The CDR3 DNA follows: TGTGCCAGCAGCTTAGATCTCTCGGGCTACACCTTC. Translated: CASSLDLSGYTF.